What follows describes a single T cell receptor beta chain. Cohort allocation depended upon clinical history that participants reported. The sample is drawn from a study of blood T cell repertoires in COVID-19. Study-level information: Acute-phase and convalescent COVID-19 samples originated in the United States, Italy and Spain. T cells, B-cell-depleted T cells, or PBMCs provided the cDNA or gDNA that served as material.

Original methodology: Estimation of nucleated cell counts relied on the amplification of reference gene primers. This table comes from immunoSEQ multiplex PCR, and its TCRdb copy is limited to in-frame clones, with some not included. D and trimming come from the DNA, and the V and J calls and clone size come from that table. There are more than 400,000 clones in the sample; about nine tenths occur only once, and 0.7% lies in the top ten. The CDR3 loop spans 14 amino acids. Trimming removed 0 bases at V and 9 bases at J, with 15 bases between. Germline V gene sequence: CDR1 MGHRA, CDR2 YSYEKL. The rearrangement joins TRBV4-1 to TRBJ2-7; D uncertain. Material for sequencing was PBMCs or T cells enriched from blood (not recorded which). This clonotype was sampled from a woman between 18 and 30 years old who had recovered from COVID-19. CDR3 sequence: CASSQENSLGGQYF. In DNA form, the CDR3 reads TGCGCCAGCAGCCAAGAAAACTCGCTAGGCGGGCAGTACTTC.